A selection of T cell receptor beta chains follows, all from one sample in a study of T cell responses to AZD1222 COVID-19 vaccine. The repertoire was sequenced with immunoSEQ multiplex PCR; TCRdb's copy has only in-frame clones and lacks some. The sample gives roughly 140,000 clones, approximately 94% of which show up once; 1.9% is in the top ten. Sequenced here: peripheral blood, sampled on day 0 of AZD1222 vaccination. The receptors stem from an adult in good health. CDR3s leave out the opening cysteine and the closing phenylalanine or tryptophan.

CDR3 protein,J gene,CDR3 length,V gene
ASSLVHSSYEQY,TRBJ2-7,12,TRBV7-8
ASIRQGVGTEAF,TRBJ1-1,12,TRBV2
ASSLGYPAGETQY,TRBJ2-5,13,TRBV7-9
ASSPSPSYNEQF,TRBJ2-1,12,TRBV7-9
ASSLTGYNSPLH,TRBJ1-6,12,TRBV7-8
ASSKAPASGFSYNEQF,TRBJ2-1,16,TRBV21-1
ASSVKGGITSPLH,TRBJ1-6,13,TRBV7-9
ASSSGQGADTQY,TRBJ2-3,12,TRBV7-3
ASSLSRVQETQY,TRBJ2-5,12,TRBV7-2
ASSFDTGTGYYGYT,TRBJ1-2,14,TRBV5-1
ASSQPRRGQVNEKLF,TRBJ1-4,15,TRBV3-1/TRBV3-2
ASESVGGPYSTDTQY,TRBJ2-3,15,TRBV2
ASSQSFQSLY,TRBJ2-4,10,TRBV14
ASNRDYNYNEQF,TRBJ2-1,12,TRBV4-2
ASSSERGGASEQF,TRBJ2-1,13,TRBV7-2
ASSLYQGVAGAYEQY,TRBJ2-7,15,TRBV27
ASSFRQVEAF,TRBJ1-1,10,TRBV19
ASIETSSSYNEQF,TRBJ2-1,13,TRBV19
ASSQDSGGSSYNEQF,TRBJ2-1,15,TRBV3-1/TRBV3-2
ASSLNNQPQH,TRBJ1-5,10,TRBV11-2
ASSKSPGENDGYT,TRBJ1-2,13,TRBV21-1
ASSIIAGEGRKLF,TRBJ1-4,13,TRBV19
ASSSGGGTEAF,TRBJ1-1,11,TRBV6-5
ASSIGTVLGLSTDTQY,TRBJ2-3,16,TRBV19
ASSMIATGERNQPQH,TRBJ1-5,15,TRBV19
ASSLAGTAEFEKLF,TRBJ1-4,14,TRBV5-6
ASSPRRATGELF,TRBJ2-2,12,TRBV18
ASSIQKTDTQY,TRBJ2-3,11,TRBV7-2
ASSSTNRGDEQF,TRBJ2-1,12,TRBV5-4
ASFGGNSGNTIY,TRBJ1-3,12,TRBV2
ARSLASGTGAYEQY,TRBJ2-7,14,TRBV5-3
ASSLTGREQF,TRBJ2-1,10,TRBV7-9
ASSSQGMGDTQY,TRBJ2-3,12,TRBV7-8
SDLRRTNYGYT,TRBJ1-2,11,TRBV29-1
ASSLSQGLRGYT,TRBJ1-2,12,TRBV13
ASSSYRGGNSPLH,TRBJ1-6,13,TRBV7-9